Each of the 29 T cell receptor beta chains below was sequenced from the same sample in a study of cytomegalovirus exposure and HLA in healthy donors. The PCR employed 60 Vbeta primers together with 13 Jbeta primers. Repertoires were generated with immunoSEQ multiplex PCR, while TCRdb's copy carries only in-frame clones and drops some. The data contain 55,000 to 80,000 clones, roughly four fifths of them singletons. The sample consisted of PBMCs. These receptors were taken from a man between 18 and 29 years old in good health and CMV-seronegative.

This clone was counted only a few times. CDR3 in amino acids: CASSGQGARSLAKNIQYF. The CDR3 DNA follows: TGTGCCAGCAGCGGACAGGGGGCTAGAAGTTTAGCCAAAAACATTCAGTACTTC. The chain is built from TRBV11-2 and TRBJ2-4; 11 nucleotides align to TRBD1. Looked up from germline, CDR1 is SGHAT and CDR2 is FQNNGV. The CDR3 runs to 18 residues. Trimming took 5 bases from V and 0 from J; bases not matched to a gene: 9.

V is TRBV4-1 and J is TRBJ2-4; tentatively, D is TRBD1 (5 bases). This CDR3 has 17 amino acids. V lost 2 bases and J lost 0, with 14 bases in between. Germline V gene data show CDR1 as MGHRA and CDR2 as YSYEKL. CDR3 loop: CASSQYDSEVAKNIQYF. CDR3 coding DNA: TGCGCCAGCAGCCAATATGACAGTGAAGTAGCCAAAAACATTCAGTACTTC.

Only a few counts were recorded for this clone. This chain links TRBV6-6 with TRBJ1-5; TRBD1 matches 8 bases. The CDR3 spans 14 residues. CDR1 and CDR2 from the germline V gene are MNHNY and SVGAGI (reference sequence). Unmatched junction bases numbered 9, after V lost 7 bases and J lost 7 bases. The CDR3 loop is CASTSSRGLQPQHF. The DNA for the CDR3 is TGTGCCAGCACTTCGAGCAGGGGGCTACAGCCCCAGCATTTT.

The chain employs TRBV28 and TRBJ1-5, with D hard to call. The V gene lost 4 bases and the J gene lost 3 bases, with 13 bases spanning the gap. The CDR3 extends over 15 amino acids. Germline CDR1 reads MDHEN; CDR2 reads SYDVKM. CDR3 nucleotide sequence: TGTGCCAGCAGTTGGGTACAGAAATACAATCAGCCCCAGCATTTT. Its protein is CASSWVQKYNQPQHF. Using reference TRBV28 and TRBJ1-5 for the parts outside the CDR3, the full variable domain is DVKVTQSSRYLVKRTGEKVFLECVQDMDHENMFWYRQDPGLGLRLIYFSYDVKMKEKGDIPEGYSVSREKKERFSLILESASTNQTSMYLCASSWVQKYNQPQHFGDGTRLSIL.

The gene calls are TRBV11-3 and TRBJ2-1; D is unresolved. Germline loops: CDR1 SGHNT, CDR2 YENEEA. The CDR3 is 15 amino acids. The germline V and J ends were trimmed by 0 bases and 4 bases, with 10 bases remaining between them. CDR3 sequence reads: CASSLDGFGYNEQFF. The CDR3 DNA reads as TGTGCCAGCAGCTTAGACGGGTTTGGGTACAATGAGCAGTTCTTC.

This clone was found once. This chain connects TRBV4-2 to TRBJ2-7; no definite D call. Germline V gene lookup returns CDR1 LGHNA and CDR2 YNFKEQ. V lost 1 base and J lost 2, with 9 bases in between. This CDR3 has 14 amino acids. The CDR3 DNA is TGTGCCAGCAGCCAAGTACAGAAACCCTACGAGCAGTACTTC. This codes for CASSQVQKPYEQYF.

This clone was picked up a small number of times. This CDR3 is CASGNNEQFF. The CDR3 region has the DNA TGCGCCAGCGGCAACAATGAGCAGTTCTTC. The rearrangement links TRBV5-1 to TRBJ2-1, with D uncertain. CDR3 length: 10 amino acids. V lost 7 bases to trimming and J lost 5 bases, with 4 bases between them. CDR1 SGHRS and CDR2 YFSETQ come from the germline V gene.

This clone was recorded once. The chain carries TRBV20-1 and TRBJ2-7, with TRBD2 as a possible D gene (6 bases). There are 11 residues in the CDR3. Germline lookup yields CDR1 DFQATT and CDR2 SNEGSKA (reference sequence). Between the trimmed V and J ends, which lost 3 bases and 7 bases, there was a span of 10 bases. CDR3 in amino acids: CSARRRDEQYF. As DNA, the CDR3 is TGCAGTGCTAGGCGGAGGGATGAGCAGTACTTC.

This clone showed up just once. The CDR3, as DNA: TGTGCCAGTAGTAATTTTGGGGAGCCTCAGCCCCAGCATTTT. Translated, it gives CASSNFGEPQPQHF. The rearrangement uses TRBV19 and TRBJ1-5, with D unresolved. The CDR3 spans 14 residues. V shed 4 bases and J shed 6 bases, with 13 bases lying between them. Germline-derived CDR1 and CDR2 are LNHDA and SQIVND (reference sequence).

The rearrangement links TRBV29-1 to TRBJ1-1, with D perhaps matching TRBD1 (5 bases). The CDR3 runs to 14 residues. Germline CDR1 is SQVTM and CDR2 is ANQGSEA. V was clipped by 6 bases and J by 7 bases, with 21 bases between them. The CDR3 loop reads CSVELRTSTSEAFF. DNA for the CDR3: TGCAGCGTGGAGCTCAGGACATCTACCAGTGAAGCTTTCTTT.

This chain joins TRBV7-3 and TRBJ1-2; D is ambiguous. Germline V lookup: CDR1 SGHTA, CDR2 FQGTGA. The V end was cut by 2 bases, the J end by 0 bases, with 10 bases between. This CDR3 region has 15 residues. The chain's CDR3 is CASSLSPGTNYGYTF. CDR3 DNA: TGTGCCAGCAGCTTATCGCCGGGAACTAACTATGGCTACACCTTC.

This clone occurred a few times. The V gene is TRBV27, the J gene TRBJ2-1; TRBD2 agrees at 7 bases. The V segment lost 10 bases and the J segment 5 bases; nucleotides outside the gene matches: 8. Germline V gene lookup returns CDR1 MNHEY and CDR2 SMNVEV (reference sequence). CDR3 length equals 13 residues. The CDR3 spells CATTGGTNNEQFF. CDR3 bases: TGTGCCACCACCGGGGGGACCAACAATGAGCAGTTCTTC.

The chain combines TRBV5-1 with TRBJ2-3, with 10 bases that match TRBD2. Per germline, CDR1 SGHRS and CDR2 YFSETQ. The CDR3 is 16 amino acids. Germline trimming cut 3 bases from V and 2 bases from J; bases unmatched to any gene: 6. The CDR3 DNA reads TGCGCCAGCAGCTGGGGACTAGCGATGGACACAGATACGCAGTATTTT. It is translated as CASSWGLAMDTDTQYF.

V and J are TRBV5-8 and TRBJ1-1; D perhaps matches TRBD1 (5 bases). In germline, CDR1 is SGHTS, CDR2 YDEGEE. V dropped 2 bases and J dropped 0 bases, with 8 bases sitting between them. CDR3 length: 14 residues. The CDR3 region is CASSFAGMNTEAFF. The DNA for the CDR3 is TGTGCCAGCAGCTTTGCAGGGATGAACACTGAAGCTTTCTTT.

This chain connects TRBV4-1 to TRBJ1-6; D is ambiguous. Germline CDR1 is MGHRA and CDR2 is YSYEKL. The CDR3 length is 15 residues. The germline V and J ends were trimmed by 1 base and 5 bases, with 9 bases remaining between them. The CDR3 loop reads CASSQAGSNNSPLHF. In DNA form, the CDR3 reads TGCGCCAGCAGCCAAGCCGGGAGTAATAATTCACCCCTCCACTTT.

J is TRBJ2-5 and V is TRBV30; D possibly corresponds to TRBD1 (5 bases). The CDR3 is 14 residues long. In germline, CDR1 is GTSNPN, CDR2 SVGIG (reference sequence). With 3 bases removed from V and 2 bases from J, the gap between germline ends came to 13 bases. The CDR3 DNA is TGTGCCTGGAGGGATAGACAGACACAAGAGACCCAGTACTTC. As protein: CAWRDRQTQETQYF.

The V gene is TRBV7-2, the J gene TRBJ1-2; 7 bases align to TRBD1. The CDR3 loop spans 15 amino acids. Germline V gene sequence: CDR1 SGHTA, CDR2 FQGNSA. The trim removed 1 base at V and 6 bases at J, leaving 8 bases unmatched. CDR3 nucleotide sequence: TGTGCCAGCAGCTTAGAGAGACAGGGAACGCATGGCTACACCTTC. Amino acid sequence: CASSLERQGTHGYTF.

The CDR3 sequence is CASSQDVLMGGGSYEQYF. The CDR3 DNA reads as TGCGCCAGCAGCCAAGACGTTCTTATGGGGGGGGGCTCCTACGAGCAGTACTTC. This sequence joins TRBV4-3 and TRBJ2-7, with 7 bases fitting TRBD2. The CDR3 length is 18 residues. J was trimmed by 0 bases and V by 0 bases; bases with no gene match: 11. CDR1 and CDR2 (germline): LGHNA, YSLEER.

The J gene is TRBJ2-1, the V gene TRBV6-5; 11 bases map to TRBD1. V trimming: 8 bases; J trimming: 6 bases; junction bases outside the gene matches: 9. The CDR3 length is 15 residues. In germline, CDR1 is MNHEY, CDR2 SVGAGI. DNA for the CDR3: TGTGCCAGCGCTGGGGGGACAGGGGGATTCAATGAGCAGTTCTTC. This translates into CASAGGTGGFNEQFF.

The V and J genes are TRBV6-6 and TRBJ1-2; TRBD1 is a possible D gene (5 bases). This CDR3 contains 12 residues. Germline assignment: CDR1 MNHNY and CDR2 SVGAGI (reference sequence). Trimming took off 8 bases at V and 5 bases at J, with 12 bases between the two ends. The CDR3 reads CASRGDLYGYTF. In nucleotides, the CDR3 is TGTGCCAGCCGGGGGGACCTATATGGCTACACCTTC.

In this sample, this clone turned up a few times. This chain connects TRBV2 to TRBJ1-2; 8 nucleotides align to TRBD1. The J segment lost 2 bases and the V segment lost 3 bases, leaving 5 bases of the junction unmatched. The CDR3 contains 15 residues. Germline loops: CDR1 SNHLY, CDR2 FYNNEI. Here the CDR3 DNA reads TGTGCCAGCAGTGATGGACAGGGCGGAAACTATGGCTACACCTTC. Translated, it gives CASSDGQGGNYGYTF.

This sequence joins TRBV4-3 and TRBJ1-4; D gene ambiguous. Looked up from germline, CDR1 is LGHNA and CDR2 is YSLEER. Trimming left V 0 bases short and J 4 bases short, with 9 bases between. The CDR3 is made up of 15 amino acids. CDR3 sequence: CASSQEELVNEKLFF. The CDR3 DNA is TGCGCCAGCAGCCAAGAGGAGCTGGTTAATGAAAAACTGTTTTTT.

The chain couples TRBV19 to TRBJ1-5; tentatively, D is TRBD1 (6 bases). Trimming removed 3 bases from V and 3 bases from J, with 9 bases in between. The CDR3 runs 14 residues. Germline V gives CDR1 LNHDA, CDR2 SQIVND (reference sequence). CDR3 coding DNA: TGTGCCAGTAGTATCCAGGGGACCAATCAGCCCCAGCATTTT. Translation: CASSIQGTNQPQHF.

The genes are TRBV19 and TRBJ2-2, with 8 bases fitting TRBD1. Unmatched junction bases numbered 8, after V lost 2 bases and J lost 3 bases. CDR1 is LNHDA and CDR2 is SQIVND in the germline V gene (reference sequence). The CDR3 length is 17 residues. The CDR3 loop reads CASSISSGGYHTGELFF. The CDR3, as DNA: TGTGCCAGTAGTATATCGTCAGGGGGCTATCACACCGGGGAGCTGTTTTTT.

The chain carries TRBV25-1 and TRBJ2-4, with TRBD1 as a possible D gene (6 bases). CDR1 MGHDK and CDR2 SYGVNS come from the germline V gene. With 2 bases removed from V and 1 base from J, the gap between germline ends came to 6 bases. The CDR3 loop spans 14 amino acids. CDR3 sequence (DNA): TGTGCCAGCAGTGAACAGGGGGCCAAAAACATTCAGTACTTC. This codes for CASSEQGAKNIQYF.

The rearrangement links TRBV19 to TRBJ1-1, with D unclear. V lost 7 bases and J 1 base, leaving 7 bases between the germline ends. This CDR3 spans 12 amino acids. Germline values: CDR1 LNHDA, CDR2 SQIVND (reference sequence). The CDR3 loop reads CASISGNTEAFF. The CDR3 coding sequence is TGTGCCAGTATTTCAGGGAACACTGAAGCTTTCTTT.

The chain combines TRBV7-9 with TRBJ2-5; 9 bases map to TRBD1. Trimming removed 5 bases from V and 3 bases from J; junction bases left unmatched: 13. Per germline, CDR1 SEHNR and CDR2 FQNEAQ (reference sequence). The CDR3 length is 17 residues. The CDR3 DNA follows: TGTGCCAGCAGCCCGCCCGGGACAGGGATTTCAGAAGAGACCCAGTACTTC. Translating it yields CASSPPGTGISEETQYF.

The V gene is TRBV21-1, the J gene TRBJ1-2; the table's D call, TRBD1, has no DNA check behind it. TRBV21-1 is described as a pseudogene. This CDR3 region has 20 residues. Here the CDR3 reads CASSDRVPRGRFAPGYGYTF. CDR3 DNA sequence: TGTGCCAGCAGCGACCGGGTCCCCAGGGGGCGTTTCGCCCCGGGCTATGGCTACACCTTC.

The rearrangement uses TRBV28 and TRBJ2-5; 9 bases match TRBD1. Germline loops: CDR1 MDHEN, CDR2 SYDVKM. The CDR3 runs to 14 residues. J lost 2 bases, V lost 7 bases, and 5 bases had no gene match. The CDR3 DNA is TGTGCCAGCACCCCGACAGGGGGGCAAGAGACCCAGTACTTC. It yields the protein CASTPTGGQETQYF.